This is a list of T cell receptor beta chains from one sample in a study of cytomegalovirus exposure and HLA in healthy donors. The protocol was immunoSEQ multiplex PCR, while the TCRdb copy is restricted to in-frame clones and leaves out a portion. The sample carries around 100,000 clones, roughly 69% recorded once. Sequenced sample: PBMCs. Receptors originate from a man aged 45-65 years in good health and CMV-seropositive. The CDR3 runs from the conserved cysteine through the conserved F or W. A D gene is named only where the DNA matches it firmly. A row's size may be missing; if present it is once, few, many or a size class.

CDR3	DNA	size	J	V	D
CASSSDRGDEKLFF	TGCGCCAGCAGCTCGGACAGGGGCGACGAAAAACTGTTTTTT	NA	TRBJ1-4	TRBV5-1	TRBD1
CASSSKTGATVGYTF	TGTGCCAGCAGCTCTAAGACAGGGGCCACGGTTGGCTACACCTTC	once	TRBJ1-2	TRBV5-4	TRBD1
CASSFPRGSTDTQYF	TGTGCCAGCAGTTTTCCCCGCGGGAGCACAGATACGCAGTATTTT	NA	TRBJ2-3	TRBV28	NA
CASSIRNNEQFF	TGTGCCAGCAGTATCAGGAACAATGAGCAGTTCTTC	once	TRBJ2-1	TRBV6-6	NA
CASSLGVSVEQYF	TGTGCCAGCAGCTTGGGCGTTTCCGTCGAGCAGTACTTC	NA	TRBJ2-7	TRBV5-4	NA
CASSFSSGVHQYF	TGTGCCAGCAGCTTTTCCTCGGGGGTTCATCAGTATTTT	NA	TRBJ2-3	TRBV7-9	NA
CASSLGHAYGYTF	TGTGCCAGCAGCTTAGGACACGCATATGGCTACACCTTC	NA	TRBJ1-2	TRBV7-2	NA
CASSPSGRQADTQYF	TGTGCCAGCAGCCCTAGCGGGAGGCAGGCAGATACGCAGTATTTT	few	TRBJ2-3	TRBV7-3	TRBD2
CASSARGVTTDTQYF	TGTGCCAGCAGCGCCCGGGGGGTGACCACAGATACGCAGTATTTT	NA	TRBJ2-3	TRBV9	TRBD2
CASSIKAGEQFF	TGTGCCAGCAGTATAAAAGCGGGTGAGCAGTTCTTC	NA	TRBJ2-1	TRBV7-2	NA
CASSVRQGAGEKLFF	TGTGCCAGCAGTGTTCGACAGGGGGCAGGTGAAAAACTGTTTTTT	NA	TRBJ1-4	TRBV25-1	TRBD1
CASTPAGVYNEQFF	TGTGCCAGCACCCCAGCGGGAGTCTACAATGAGCAGTTCTTC	NA	TRBJ2-1	TRBV7-9	TRBD2
CASIITGRENIQYF	TGTGCCAGCATAATCACAGGTCGGGAAAACATTCAGTACTTC	NA	TRBJ2-4	TRBV5-8	NA
CASSMRRSGYEQYF	TGTGCCAGTAGTATGCGCCGATCGGGCTACGAGCAGTACTTC	NA	TRBJ2-7	TRBV19	NA
CASSLGGGSYNEQFF	TGTGCCAGCAGCTTAGGGGGAGGATCCTACAATGAGCAGTTCTTC	NA	TRBJ2-1	TRBV11-3	NA
CASSQDRNRGGEQYF	TGCGCCAGCAGCCAAGATAGGAACAGGGGAGGCGAGCAGTACTTC	NA	TRBJ2-7	TRBV4-1	NA
CSVERPEGQYF	TGCAGCGTTGAACGGCCCGAGGGGCAGTACTTC	NA	TRBJ2-7	TRBV29-1	NA
CASSSGQAAFF	TGTGCCAGCAGTTCAGGTCAAGCAGCTTTCTTT	NA	TRBJ1-1	TRBV6-6	NA
CASSPGLRTDTQYF	TGTGCCAGCAGCCCTGGACTAAGAACAGATACGCAGTATTTT	NA	TRBJ2-3	TRBV13	NA
CASTLRGSGNTIYF	TGTGCCAGCACCCTAAGGGGCTCTGGAAACACCATATATTTT	few	TRBJ1-3	TRBV6-5	NA
CASRGAIGTEAFF	TGTGCCAGCAGAGGGGCGATTGGCACTGAAGCTTTCTTT	NA	TRBJ1-1	TRBV6-4	NA
CASSLGPGGNTIYF	TGTGCCAGCAGCTTGGGTCCGGGGGGAAACACCATATATTTT	few	TRBJ1-3	TRBV5-5	NA
CASSSGQGGYGYTF	TGCGCCAGCAGCTCCGGACAGGGGGGCTATGGCTACACCTTC	NA	TRBJ1-2	TRBV5-1	TRBD1
CASSYGRAGNTIYF	TGTGCCAGCAGTTACGGCAGGGCGGGAAACACCATATATTTT	few	TRBJ1-3	TRBV6-5	NA
CASSLDRGGDEQFF	TGCGCCAGCAGCTTGGACAGGGGTGGGGATGAGCAGTTCTTC	once	TRBJ2-1	TRBV5-1	TRBD1
CASSFLDRTGTDTQYF	TGCGCCAGCAGCTTTCTCGACAGGACAGGCACAGATACGCAGTATTTT	once	TRBJ2-3	TRBV5-1	NA
CASSLVPSGNWVYNEQFF	TGTGCCAGCAGCTTAGTGCCTAGCGGGAATTGGGTCTACAATGAGCAGTTCTTC	NA	TRBJ2-1	TRBV7-2	TRBD2
CSVVRRDSYEQYF	TGCAGCGTTGTTCGTCGGGATTCCTACGAGCAGTACTTC	few	TRBJ2-7	TRBV29-1	NA
CASSLKNRRGFGSYEQYF	TGTGCCAGCAGTTTAAAGAACCGTCGGGGGTTCGGATCCTACGAGCAGTACTTC	NA	TRBJ2-7	TRBV27	NA
CASSSPGTGAYGYTF	TGTGCCAGCAGCTCCCCCGGGACAGGAGCCTATGGCTACACCTTC	NA	TRBJ1-2	TRBV11-2	TRBD1
CASSQHSAGGVENIQYF	TGCGCCAGCAGCCAACACTCAGCGGGGGGTGTGGAAAACATTCAGTACTTC	NA	TRBJ2-4	TRBV4-1	TRBD2
CASSRAGGPYNEQFF	TGCGCCAGCAGTAGAGCGGGAGGGCCATACAATGAGCAGTTCTTC	NA	TRBJ2-1	TRBV9	TRBD2
CASSQEGRENTEAFF	TGTGCCAGCAGCCAAGAGGGGAGGGAGAACACTGAAGCTTTCTTT	NA	TRBJ1-1	TRBV14	NA
CASSMGLSSGGWDEQFF	TGTGCCAGTAGTATGGGGTTAAGTAGCGGGGGGTGGGATGAGCAGTTCTTC	NA	TRBJ2-1	TRBV19	TRBD2
CASSSGGMSSNQPQHF	TGTGCCAGCAGCTCAGGAGGAATGAGTAGCAATCAGCCCCAGCATTTT	NA	TRBJ1-5	TRBV5-8	NA
CASSFQDWWSNTGELFF	TGTGCCAGCAGCTTTCAGGACTGGTGGTCGAACACCGGGGAGCTGTTTTTT	NA	TRBJ2-2	TRBV7-9	NA
CASSPGPKQSSGANVLTF	TGCGCCAGCAGCCCTGGGCCTAAACAGTCCTCTGGGGCCAACGTCCTGACTTTC	NA	TRBJ2-6	TRBV5-1	NA